The 24 T cell receptor beta chains in this list originate from one sample, sequenced in a study of siplizumab effects on memory and regulatory T cells. The data were produced by immunoSEQ multiplex PCR, yet TCRdb's version contains in-frame clones alone and is incomplete. The sample carries around 110,000 clones, roughly 94% recorded once. The sequencing input was non-Treg CD4+ T cells sorted from blood. The receptor set was obtained from a human donor in good health.

This clone was observed once. At one boundary the junction diverges from the germline segment, which might be a read error. In the same sample, other DNA sequences code for this CDR3. In DNA, the CDR3 is TGTGCCAGTAGCTCTTCCCGGACTAGCGGAGCTAAAGAGACCCAGTACTTC. It codes for CASSSSRTSGAKETQYF. The V gene is TRBV7-8, the J gene TRBJ2-5, with TRBD2 matching over 10 bases. Germline loops: CDR1 SGHVS, CDR2 FQNEAQ. The CDR3 runs 17 residues. The full variable domain, completed using reference TRBV7-8 and TRBJ2-5, is GAGVSQSPRYKVAKRGQDVALRCDPISGHVSLFWYQQALGQGPEFLTYFQNEAQLDKSGLPSDRFFAERPEGSVSTLKIQRTQQEDSAVYLCASSSSRTSGAKETQYFGPGTRLLVL.

The chain carries TRBV6-5 and TRBJ2-2, with 8 bases that match TRBD1. CDR1 MNHEY and CDR2 SVGAGI come from the germline V gene. CDR3 size: 15 residues. The V gene end was trimmed by 5 bases and the J gene end by 3 bases; junction bases not matched to a gene: 5. This chain's CDR3 is CASSPGGSYTGELFF. In nucleotides, the CDR3 is TGTGCCAGCAGTCCAGGGGGCTCGTACACCGGGGAGCTGTTTTTT.

This clone showed up just once. The chain carries TRBV30 and TRBJ1-4, with TRBD1 matching 9 bases. The CDR3 totals 16 residues. After removal of 1 base from V and 5 bases from J, the junction contained 8 bases not matched to a gene. Germline V gene data show CDR1 as GTSNPN and CDR2 as SVGIG (reference sequence). The CDR3: CAWSGVLGQGNEKLFF. The CDR3 DNA is TGTGCCTGGAGTGGCGTCTTGGGACAGGGAAATGAAAAACTGTTTTTT.

The chain links TRBV25-1 to TRBJ1-3, with a weak D call TRBD1 (5 bases). Germline lookup yields CDR1 MGHDK and CDR2 SYGVNS. The V end was cut by 10 bases, the J end by 0 bases, with 13 bases between. The CDR3 sequence is 14 residues long. The CDR3 DNA follows: TGTGCCACCCTGGGGCCGATCTCTGGAAACACCATATATTTT. It encodes CATLGPISGNTIYF.

V and J are TRBV19 and TRBJ1-5; TRBD1 agrees at 8 bases. J was trimmed by 7 bases and V by 5 bases; bases with no gene match: 13. The CDR3 length is 16 residues. Germline CDR1 LNHDA, CDR2 SQIVND (reference sequence). CDR3 coding DNA: TGTGCCAGTAGTCCCCCGGACAGGGCGACAGGACAGCCCCAGCATTTT. Translated: CASSPPDRATGQPQHF.

The chain links TRBV2 to TRBJ2-6, with TRBD2 matching over 8 bases. There are 15 residues in the CDR3. CDR1 and CDR2 (germline): SNHLY, FYNNEI. V lost 6 bases to trimming and J lost 2 bases; unmatched junction nucleotides: 3. CDR3 residues: CASRPGGAGANVLTF. In DNA, the CDR3 is TGTGCCAGCAGGCCCGGGGGGGCTGGGGCCAACGTCCTGACTTTC.

The chain carries TRBV9 and TRBJ2-1, with 8 bases that match TRBD2. Trimming cost V 2 bases and J 5 bases; bases outside gene matches: 9. The CDR3 loop spans 16 amino acids. Per the germline V gene, CDR1 is SGDLS and CDR2 is YYNGEE. In DNA form, the CDR3 reads TGTGCCAGCAGCGTGGGTTTGTCGCGGGAGGACAATGAGCAGTTCTTC. Translating gives CASSVGLSREDNEQFF. Full variable domain (remainder filled in from reference TRBV9 and TRBJ2-1): DSGVTQTPKHLITATGQRVTLRCSPRSGDLSVYWYQQSLDQGLQFLIQYYNGEERAKGNILERFSAQQFPDLHSELNLSSLELGDSALYFCASSVGLSREDNEQFFGPGTRLTVL.

The chain's CDR3 is CASSARDIDGYTF. The CDR3 DNA follows: TGTGCCAGCAGTGCCCGGGACATTGATGGCTACACCTTC. The chain links TRBV25-1 to TRBJ1-2; D is perhaps TRBD1 (6 bases). CDR3 length equals 13 residues. V shed 4 bases and J shed 6 bases, with 12 bases lying between them. The germline V gene encodes CDR1 MGHDK and CDR2 SYGVNS.

V usage is TRBV10-2 and J usage is TRBJ2-3; no firm D call. V shed 8 bases and J shed 0 bases, with 15 bases lying between them. The germline V gene has CDR1 WSHSY and CDR2 SAAADI. This CDR3 spans 15 amino acids. The CDR3: CASLLGKLSTDTQYF. The CDR3 DNA reads as TGCGCCAGCCTCCTGGGGAAACTTAGCACAGATACGCAGTATTTT.

Comment on this clone: Other DNA variants within this sample encode the same CDR3. This chain uses TRBV28 with TRBJ2-2; no clear D. The V end was cut by 6 bases, the J end by 1 base, with 3 bases between. The CDR3 length is 12 residues. Germline CDR1 and CDR2: MDHEN and SYDVKM. CDR3 sequence: CASSLNTGELFF. The CDR3 region has the DNA TGTGCCAGCAGCCTGAACACCGGGGAGCTGTTTTTT.

The chain uses TRBV19 and TRBJ2-1; perhaps TRBD2 as D (6 bases). V was pared by 6 bases and J by 2 bases, with 17 bases between. The CDR3 consists of 16 residues. Per germline, CDR1 LNHDA and CDR2 SQIVND (reference sequence). The CDR3 loop reads CASSPRMERAYNEQFF. Written as DNA, the CDR3 is TGTGCCAGTAGCCCACGGATGGAGCGGGCCTACAATGAGCAGTTCTTC. Based on the CDR3 plus reference TRBV19 and TRBJ2-1, the full variable domain is DGGITQSPKYLFRKEGQNVTLSCEQNLNHDAMYWYRQDPGQGLRLIYYSQIVNDFQKGDIAEGYSVSREKKESFPLTVTSAQKNPTAFYLCASSPRMERAYNEQFFGPGTRLTVL.

The rearrangement links TRBV6-5 to TRBJ2-7; D call uncertain. The CDR3 sequence is 11 residues long. The V gene lost 6 bases and the J gene lost 2 bases, with 5 bases spanning the gap. Germline V CDR1 and CDR2: MNHEY, SVGAGI. The CDR3 nucleotides are TGTGCCAGCAGAGCCACCTACGAGCAGTACTTC. It yields the protein CASRATYEQYF.

The V and J genes are TRBV6-1 and TRBJ2-3; possibly TRBD2 for D (7 bases). The CDR3 spans 15 residues. Per the germline V gene, CDR1 is MNHNS and CDR2 is SASEGT. The V gene lost 3 bases and the J gene lost 5 bases, with 15 bases spanning the gap. As DNA, the CDR3 is TGTGCCAGCAGTGACATGCGGGGGCGGGTAGATACGCAGTATTTT. As protein: CASSDMRGRVDTQYF.

The chain has TRBV6-5 and TRBJ1-2; 7 nucleotides match TRBD1. V shed 7 bases and J 4 bases; nucleotides not matched to a gene: 12. The CDR3 is made up of 15 amino acids. CDR1 and CDR2 (germline): MNHEY, SVGAGI. CDR3: CASTFAGTETYGYTF. The DNA of the CDR3 is TGTGCCAGCACCTTCGCTGGGACAGAGACCTATGGCTACACCTTC.

The chain links TRBV30 to TRBJ2-1, with 9 nucleotides matching TRBD2. The CDR3 is 15 residues long. CDR1 GTSNPN and CDR2 SVGIG come from the germline V gene (reference sequence). Germline trimming cut 2 bases from V and 7 bases from J; bases unmatched to any gene: 9. The CDR3: CAWSNRAGGYNEQFF. CDR3 in DNA: TGTGCCTGGAGTAATCGAGCGGGAGGTTATAATGAGCAGTTCTTC.

The J gene is TRBJ2-3, the V gene TRBV5-4; D gene uncertain. The germline V and J ends were trimmed by 1 base and 3 bases, with 15 bases remaining between them. From germline, CDR1 is SGHNT and CDR2 YYREEE (reference sequence). The CDR3 covers 16 residues. The CDR3 nucleotides read TGTGCCAGCAGCTTGTCTGGTGCCTCTAGTACAGATACGCAGTATTTT. Translating it yields CASSLSGASSTDTQYF.

V usage is TRBV19 and J usage is TRBJ2-5; 7 nucleotides match TRBD1. V lost 3 bases, J lost 1 base, and 5 bases stayed unmatched. CDR1 and CDR2 (germline): LNHDA, SQIVND (reference sequence). The CDR3 is 15 residues long. CDR3 sequence reads: CASSIPTGTQETQYF. The CDR3 region has the DNA TGTGCCAGTAGTATCCCGACAGGGACCCAAGAGACCCAGTACTTC. Full variable domain (remainder filled in from reference TRBV19 and TRBJ2-5): DGGITQSPKYLFRKEGQNVTLSCEQNLNHDAMYWYRQDPGQGLRLIYYSQIVNDFQKGDIAEGYSVSREKKESFPLTVTSAQKNPTAFYLCASSIPTGTQETQYFGPGTRLLVL.

This chain joins TRBV7-9 and TRBJ2-7; possibly TRBD2 for D (6 bases). This CDR3 is 14 amino acids long. V was trimmed by 5 bases and J by 2 bases, leaving 13 bases between them. Germline-derived CDR1 and CDR2 are SEHNR and FQNEAQ (reference sequence). The CDR3 region is CASSRRGLTYEQYF. The CDR3 DNA is TGTGCCAGCAGCCGGCGGGGACTCACCTACGAGCAGTACTTC.

The chain links TRBV21-1 to TRBJ2-3; TRBD1 is the table's D call and was not checked against the DNA. TRBV21-1 is a documented pseudogene. This CDR3 spans 18 amino acids. The chain's CDR3 is CASRPPQGAKLSTDTQYF. CDR3 DNA sequence: TGTGCCAGCAGGCCCCCCCAGGGGGCCAAATTAAGCACAGATACGCAGTATTTT.

The chain links TRBV6-1 to TRBJ1-4, with D possibly being TRBD1 (6 bases). Germline CDR1 and CDR2: MNHNS and SASEGT. V was cut by 1 base and J by 10 bases, with 13 bases left in between. There are 14 residues in the CDR3. For the CDR3, the DNA is TGTGCCAGCAGTGAAGTGGCAGGGGCCCCAAAACTGTTTTTT. It yields the protein CASSEVAGAPKLFF.

The CDR3 nucleotides read TGTGCCAGCTCGCCGGGACTAGCGGGTATGGGTGAGCAGTTCTTC. Its translation is CASSPGLAGMGEQFF. The chain has TRBV18 and TRBJ2-1; 12 bases match TRBD2. CDR3 length: 15 amino acids. Germline-derived CDR1 and CDR2 are KGHSH and LQKENI. Unmatched junction bases numbered 9, after V lost 6 bases and J lost 9 bases.

The chain joins TRBV5-4 to TRBJ2-3, with 8 positions matching TRBD1. Germline V gene lookup returns CDR1 SGHNT and CDR2 YYREEE (reference sequence). There are 16 residues in the CDR3. Germline trimming cut 1 base from V and 2 bases from J; bases unmatched to any gene: 6. CDR3 protein: CASSLKGTGDTDTQYF. CDR3 DNA sequence: TGTGCCAGCAGCTTGAAGGGGACAGGAGACACAGATACGCAGTATTTT.

The genes are TRBV5-1 and TRBJ2-7; D is uncertain. The CDR3 runs 14 residues. Germline V gene data show CDR1 as SGHRS and CDR2 as YFSETQ. V was pared by 2 bases and J by 4 bases, with 13 bases between. The CDR3 region has the DNA TGCGCCAGCAGCTTTAGTTCGACGGATTACGAGCAGTACTTC. It codes for CASSFSSTDYEQYF.

The chain recombines TRBV4-1 with TRBJ2-7; 7 nucleotides align to TRBD1. This CDR3 has 12 residues. Germline values: CDR1 MGHRA, CDR2 YSYEKL. V shed 3 bases, J shed 5 bases, and the junction held 1 base outside the gene matches. The CDR3 nucleotides are TGCGCCAGCAGCCACCAGGGGGACGAGCAGTACTTC. It encodes CASSHQGDEQYF.